The T cell receptor beta chain described here comes from a study of T cell changes during pregnancy in multiple sclerosis. The CDR3 runs 16 residues. V shed 4 bases and J 3 bases; nucleotides not matched to a gene: 10. The V gene's germline CDR1 is SGHRS and CDR2 YFSETQ. Sequencing was performed with immunoSEQ multiplex PCR; in TCRdb, only in-frame clones are kept and a portion is missing. The sample gives over 50,000 clones, over 75% of which show up once; approximately 1.7% is in the top ten. The rearrangement links TRBV5-1 to TRBJ2-5; 9 bases agree with TRBD2. The TCR originated in a female donor with multiple sclerosis, enrolled in a pregnancy study. Material: peripheral blood, obtained after pregnancy. The CDR3 loop is CASSLARGGLEETQYF. DNA of the CDR3: TGCGCCAGCAGCCTAGCGCGGGGGGGCCTAGAAGAGACCCAGTACTTC.